A single sample is the source of the 20 T cell receptor beta chains below, sequenced in a study of T cell responses to AZD1222 COVID-19 vaccine. Sequenced by immunoSEQ multiplex PCR; TCRdb stores in-frame clones only, minus some. The sample carries roughly 99,000 clones, 90% to 95% recorded once. Sequences were derived from peripheral blood, sampled 28 days after the second AZD1222 dose. The receptors originated from an adult who received the AZD1222 COVID-19 vaccine.

The V call is TRBV28, the J call TRBJ2-7; a possible D gene is TRBD1 (5 bases). Trimming shortened V by 3 bases and J by 2 bases, and 11 bases separated the two germline ends. Germline loops: CDR1 MDHEN, CDR2 SYDVKM. The CDR3 is 14 residues long. The CDR3, as DNA: TGTGCCAGCAGTTTGGGCAGGGCCCCCTACGAGCAGTACTTC. This sequence encodes CASSLGRAPYEQYF.

This clone was seen a handful of times. V usage is TRBV19 and J usage is TRBJ1-2; 10 bases are shared with TRBD1. The CDR3 spans 16 residues. The V gene's germline CDR1 is LNHDA and CDR2 SQIVND (reference sequence). V lost 9 bases to trimming and J lost 4 bases; unmatched junction nucleotides: 14. DNA of the CDR3: TGTGCCAGCACGCCAATGTTAGGGGACAGGGGCTATGGCTACACCTTC. Its translation is CASTPMLGDRGYGYTF.

The chain has TRBV20-1 and TRBJ2-7; D possibly corresponds to TRBD2 (6 bases). CDR3 length: 11 residues. Germline CDR1 and CDR2: DFQATT and SNEGSKA (reference sequence). V dropped 6 bases and J dropped 4 bases, with 10 bases sitting between them. The CDR3 loop reads CSALRGYEQYF. DNA for the CDR3: TGCAGTGCCCTCCGGGGGTACGAGCAGTACTTC.

J is TRBJ2-6 and V is TRBV9; 9 nucleotides agree with TRBD2. The length of the CDR3 is 19 residues. The germline gives CDR1 SGDLS, CDR2 YYNGEE. Germline trimming cut 1 base from V and 4 bases from J; bases unmatched to any gene: 12. This CDR3 reads CASSVKWGGRAAGANVLTF. Written as DNA, the CDR3 is TGTGCCAGCAGCGTAAAGTGGGGCGGGAGGGCCGCCGGGGCCAACGTCCTGACTTTC.

V usage is TRBV19 and J usage is TRBJ1-1; D gene unclear. Trimming took off 3 bases at V and 2 bases at J, with 10 bases between the two ends. Germline CDR1 reads LNHDA; CDR2 reads SQIVND (reference sequence). This CDR3 contains 14 residues. CDR3: CASSISRANTEAFF. Here the CDR3 DNA reads TGTGCCAGTAGTATTAGTCGGGCCAACACTGAAGCTTTCTTT.

This clone was detected a few times. This chain joins TRBV28 and TRBJ1-1, with a weak D call TRBD1 (6 bases). V shed 7 bases and J shed 9 bases, with 12 bases lying between them. The length of the CDR3 is 11 residues. Germline loops: CDR1 MDHEN, CDR2 SYDVKM. Here the CDR3 reads CASNTGQKAFF. CDR3 DNA: TGTGCCAGCAACACAGGACAGAAAGCTTTCTTT.

The chain uses TRBV7-2 and TRBJ1-5; D possibly corresponds to TRBD1 (5 bases). The CDR3 contains 14 residues. Germline CDR1 and CDR2: SGHTA and FQGNSA. V lost 3 bases and J lost 11, with 17 bases in between. The CDR3 reads CASSLDGAVSAQHF. The CDR3 bases are TGTGCCAGCAGCTTGGACGGGGCCGTATCAGCCCAGCATTTT.

This sequence joins TRBV10-3 and TRBJ2-1; 11 bases are a match to TRBD2. The CDR3 runs to 15 residues. CDR1 and CDR2 (germline): ENHRY, SYGVKD. With 6 bases clipped from V and 10 bases from J, the junction kept 11 bases outside the gene matches. The CDR3 sequence is CAISLAGGTGREQFF. CDR3 in DNA: TGTGCCATCAGCCTAGCGGGAGGTACAGGTAGGGAGCAGTTCTTC.

The J gene is TRBJ2-1, the V gene TRBV13, with D perhaps TRBD2 (5 bases). The germline CDR1 and CDR2 sequences are PRHDT and FYEKMQ (reference sequence). Trimming cost V 5 bases and J 5 bases, with 13 bases left between them. This CDR3 contains 14 residues. CDR3 amino acids: CASSAWRVNNEQFF. The CDR3 DNA follows: TGTGCCAGCAGCGCCTGGCGGGTTAACAATGAGCAGTTCTTC.

The chain couples TRBV24-1 to TRBJ2-3, with D hard to call. The CDR3 loop spans 15 amino acids. Germline CDR1 KGHDR, CDR2 SFDVKD. Trimming removed 4 bases from V and 2 bases from J, with 12 bases in between. The CDR3 protein is CATSEALRNTDTQYF. CDR3 nucleotides: TGTGCCACCAGTGAGGCCCTACGGAACACAGATACGCAGTATTTT.

This clone has a single count. The chain links TRBV4-1 to TRBJ1-6; TRBD1 is a possible D gene (6 bases). The CDR3 is 13 residues long. Germline CDR1 reads MGHRA; CDR2 reads YSYEKL. V shed 2 bases and J shed 9 bases, with 8 bases lying between them. CDR3 nucleotide sequence: TGCGCCAGCAGCCAATTACAGGGTTCACCCCTCCACTTT. It yields the protein CASSQLQGSPLHF.

This sequence joins TRBV27 and TRBJ2-2; 8 bases agree with TRBD2. Germline loops: CDR1 MNHEY, CDR2 SMNVEV (reference sequence). The V and J ends lost 6 bases and 4 bases, in that order; junction bases with no gene match: 16. This CDR3 is 18 amino acids long. CDR3 region: CASSSWRAGESSTGELFF. The DNA for the CDR3 is TGTGCCAGCAGCTCCTGGAGAGCGGGAGAGAGTAGCACCGGGGAGCTGTTTTTT.

The chain joins TRBV27 to TRBJ1-5; D is uncertain. Germline V CDR1 and CDR2: MNHEY, SMNVEV (reference sequence). The CDR3 runs 14 residues. V was trimmed by 3 bases and J by 0 bases, leaving 6 bases between them. The CDR3 reads CASSFLGSNQPQHF. The CDR3 DNA sequence: TGTGCCAGCAGTTTTCTAGGTAGCAATCAGCCCCAGCATTTT.

The J gene is TRBJ2-1, the V gene TRBV27, with 7 bases aligning to TRBD1. This CDR3 is 16 amino acids long. V gave up 7 bases and J gave up 4 bases; unmatched junction bases: 13. CDR1 and CDR2 from the germline V gene are MNHEY and SMNVEV (reference sequence). CDR3 protein: CASTSGQAINYNEQFF. The CDR3 nucleotides are TGTGCCAGCACTTCCGGACAGGCGATTAATTACAATGAGCAGTTCTTC.

The chain carries TRBV5-6 and TRBJ1-4, with TRBD1 matching 8 bases. The CDR3 totals 13 residues. Germline V gene data show CDR1 as SGHDT and CDR2 as YYEEEE. Trimming cost V 4 bases and J 8 bases; bases outside gene matches: 4. In DNA, the CDR3 is TGTGCCAGCAGCCACAGGGGGAGGGAAAAACTGTTTTTT. Protein sequence: CASSHRGREKLFF.

This clone was counted between two and nine times. This sequence joins TRBV13 and TRBJ1-2; no definite D call. The ends were cut back, 3 bases at V and 1 base at J, with 3 bases in the middle. The CDR3 is made up of 12 amino acids. Germline assignment: CDR1 PRHDT and CDR2 FYEKMQ (reference sequence). CDR3 DNA sequence: TGTGCCAGCAGCTTCAGTAACTATGGCTACACCTTC. This translates into CASSFSNYGYTF.

The chain uses TRBV4-1 and TRBJ1-5, with TRBD1 identical over 8 bases. The V and J ends lost 4 bases and 4 bases, in that order; junction bases with no gene match: 6. Germline values: CDR1 MGHRA, CDR2 YSYEKL. The CDR3 has 15 residues. The CDR3 bases are TGCGCCAGCAGCCTACGACAGGGGAGTAATCAGCCCCAGCATTTT. Its protein is CASSLRQGSNQPQHF.

V is TRBV6-5 and J is TRBJ2-3, with TRBD2 matching over 12 bases. The CDR3 has 14 residues. In germline, CDR1 is MNHEY, CDR2 SVGAGI. V lost 10 bases to trimming and J lost 10 bases; unmatched junction nucleotides: 12. The CDR3 DNA reads as TGTGCCACCGGACTAGCGGGATTTACCCCCTCGCAGTATTTT. The encoded protein is CATGLAGFTPSQYF.

The chain combines TRBV6-5 with TRBJ2-7; 9 bases match TRBD1. Unmatched junction bases numbered 8, after V lost 0 bases and J lost 5 bases. Germline V gene sequence: CDR1 MNHEY, CDR2 SVGAGI. This CDR3 region has 16 residues. The DNA of the CDR3 is TGTGCCAGCAGTTACTCGAGCGCGACAGGGGGACACGAGCAGTACTTC. It codes for CASSYSSATGGHEQYF.

The chain has TRBV3-1 (or the pseudogene TRBV3-2) and TRBJ1-5; D unresolved. The germline CDR1 and CDR2 sequences are LGHDT and YNNKEL (reference sequence). This CDR3 has 17 amino acids. V shed 5 bases and J shed 5 bases, with 22 bases lying between them. The CDR3 DNA follows: TGTGCCAGCAGCGCAGGTCCTCCCATTTGGCATCATCAGCCCCAGCATTTT. This gives the protein CASSAGPPIWHHQPQHF.